This TCR beta chain derives from a study of T cell responses to AZD1222 COVID-19 vaccine (dated by TCRdb to the early 2020s). Broadly, across the study: AZD1222 recipients with second doses at about 4 weeks or about 12 weeks were pooled, because spike-specific TCR depth and breadth did not differ between schedules. TCR sequencing covered approximately 230 trial participants: 200 to 220 given two doses of AZD1222 and around 26 given two doses of MenACWY control vaccine. Enrollment into the trials was organized by age into subgroups of 18-55, 56-69 and 70-plus years, and those subgroups contained roughly 150, 30 and 60 TCR-sequenced participants, respectively. What the study reported, not specific to this receptor: Conclusions about previously exposed vaccinees were limited because only a handful of AZD1222 recipients were SARS-CoV-2 seropositive at baseline. The whole spike protein was spanned by vaccine-associated CD4 TCRs, and dominant responses were seen in regions 160-218 and 743-854. After two AZD1222 doses, spike-specific TCR breadth and depth were significantly higher than at day 0 and than in MenACWY recipients. Participants were mostly white British and included more females than males, and it was suggested by the authors that clonal diversity may have been underestimated. Because no samples from the day 14 peak response were available, repertoires could be characterized only after the peak T cell response. The 56-69-year group was small, and its depth increase did not reach significance, likely because of low power. Nearly half of unique spike-specific TCRs reportedly recognized epitopes outside regions mutated in the B.1.351 and B.1.1.7 variants.

Including cysteine and phenylalanine, the CDR3 has 13 amino acids. The DNA shown is the 39-base CDR3, in frame from base 1. CDR1 MNHEY and CDR2 SVGEGT are derived from the germline V gene. V has 6 bases trimmed and J has 2 bases trimmed; junction bases matching no gene number 3. Concerning this clone: Its antigen is unknown. No much larger clone is present one base from it, and per-base qualities are unavailable.

The CDR3 regions of human TCRbeta chains were subjected to immunosequencing. Per the authors' processing: Repertoire TCRs were checked for matches against a reference library of SARS-CoV-2-specific TCRs that had been generated using the MIRA antigen-specificity platform. Breadth was defined as the fraction of unique TCRs that were SARS-CoV-2-associated. Depth was defined as the fraction of total T cells that were SARS-CoV-2-associated. Using the MIRA data, each spike-specific TCR was assigned both to the spike region to which the TCR was reactive and to a CD4 or CD8 class. Log10-transformed breadth and depth values were compared by one-way ANOVA with Sidak's multiple comparisons tests. TCRdb obtained this table from immuneACCESS and retained in-frame rearrangements with V and J assigned. These tables miss some clones; where compared with another copy, unresolved V genes account for less than half of the shortfall, and the remainder is unexplained. That table gives V, J and clone size, and the DNA gave D and trimming. The sample yields about 96,000 clones; 75% to 90% were counted once. Together, the top ten hold roughly 25% of the sample.

The intended sense of this specimen's time point label: baseline before first vaccination. Samples from vaccinated people were obtained from the UK trials COV001 and COV002, which included a single-blind randomized controlled phase 2/3 trial of AZD1222 (ChAdOx1 nCoV-19) in healthy adults. For TCRbeta chain sequencing, PBMC samples were collected from trial participants at day 0 and at day 28 after the second dose. The sequence joins TRBV6-2 or TRBV6-3 to TRBJ2-7, and 8 junctional nucleotides match TRBD2. Sequenced here: peripheral blood, sampled on day 0 of AZD1222 vaccination. The clonotype originates from an adult in good health. The DNA is TGTGCCAGCAGCTTAGCGGGACCCTACGAGCAGTACTTC. Translated, this is CASSLAGPYEQYF.